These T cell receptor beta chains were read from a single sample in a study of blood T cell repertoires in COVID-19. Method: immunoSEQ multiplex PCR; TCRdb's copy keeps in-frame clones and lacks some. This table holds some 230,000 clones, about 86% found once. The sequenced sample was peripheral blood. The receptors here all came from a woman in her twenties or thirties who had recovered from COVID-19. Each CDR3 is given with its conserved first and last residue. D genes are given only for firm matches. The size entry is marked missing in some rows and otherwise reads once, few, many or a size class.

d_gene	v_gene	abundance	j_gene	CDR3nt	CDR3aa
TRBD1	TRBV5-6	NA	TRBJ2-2	TGTGCCAGCAGCTTGGGGTACAGGGGCTCCACCGGGGAGCTGTTTTTT	CASSLGYRGSTGELFF
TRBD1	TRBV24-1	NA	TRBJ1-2	TGTGCCACCAGTGAGGGGACAGGTCACCTATCTGGCTACACCTTC	CATSEGTGHLSGYTF
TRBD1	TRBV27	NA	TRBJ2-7	TGTGCCAGCAGTTCGGGACAGGGCTACGAGCAGTACTTC	CASSSGQGYEQYF
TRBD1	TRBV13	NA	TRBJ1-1	TGTGCCAGCACCGAGGACAGGTCCGACACTGAAGCTTTCTTT	CASTEDRSDTEAFF
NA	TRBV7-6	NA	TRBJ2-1	TGTGCCAGCAGCCGCGACCGGCAGGGGCAGTTCTTC	CASSRDRQGQFF
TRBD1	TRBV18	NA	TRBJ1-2	TGTGCCAGCTCCCACCTGGGGACAGGACTCTATGGCTACACCTTC	CASSHLGTGLYGYTF
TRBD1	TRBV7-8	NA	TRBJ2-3	TGTGCCAGCAGCTCCGCGGACAGGGCGACAGATACGCAGTATTTT	CASSSADRATDTQYF
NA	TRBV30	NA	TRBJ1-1	TGTGCCTTGAGACGTCGACCAGGGATTGAAGCTTTCTTT	CALRRRPGIEAFF
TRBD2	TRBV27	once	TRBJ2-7	TGTGCCAGCAGTTTTGTGGGGAGGGCCGAGCAGTACTTC	CASSFVGRAEQYF
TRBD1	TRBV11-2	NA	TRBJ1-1	TGTGCCAGCAGTCCCGGACAGGGGGCGAACACTGAAGCTTTCTTT	CASSPGQGANTEAFF